These T cell receptor beta chains were read from a single sample in a study of shared clonotypes between healthy human individuals. Profiling relied on immunoSEQ multiplex PCR, and the TCRdb table lists in-frame clones only, not all of them. The data hold more than 900,000 clones, with 70% to 80% observed a single time. The material sequenced was memory CD4+ T cells from PBMCs. The receptors stem from a man aged 18 to 30 in good health. Some clones in this sample may be carry-over from other donors' samples. Both conserved end residues are part of each CDR3. Each record gives: J gene, D gene, clone size, V gene, CDR3 length, CDR3 protein, CDR3 DNA. D genes are given only for firm matches. The size field is filled for only some rows; it gives once, few, many or a size class.

TRBJ1-1 - - TRBV7-2 17 CASSLGRGGRGPTEAFF TGTGCCAGCAGCTTAGGGCGTGGAGGTCGCGGGCCCACTGAAGCTTTCTTT
TRBJ2-2 - - TRBV7-2 16 CASSRVGYANTGELFF TGTGCCAGCAGCCGGGTGGGGTACGCGAACACCGGGGAGCTGTTTTTT
TRBJ1-2 - - TRBV28 12 CASSSYREGYTF TGTGCCAGCAGTTCCTACAGGGAAGGCTACACCTTC
TRBJ1-1 - - TRBV28 18 CASSLSLLGRRGNTEAFF TGTGCCAGCAGTTTATCATTGTTGGGGCGGAGGGGGAACACTGAAGCTTTCTTT
TRBJ1-2 - once TRBV6-1 17 CASSEALPGAGNYGYTF TGTGCCAGCAGTGAAGCGCTTCCGGGGGCAGGAAACTATGGCTACACCTTC
TRBJ1-4 - - TRBV4-1 17 CASSQGGWIYVGEKLFF TGCGCCAGCAGCCAAGGGGGCTGGATATACGTTGGTGAAAAACTGTTTTTT
TRBJ2-7 - - TRBV6-5 16 CASSYTGTINSYEQYF TGTGCCAGCAGTTATACAGGGACAATTAACTCCTACGAGCAGTACTTC
TRBJ1-3 - once TRBV5-1 14 CASSLGGGGNTIYF TGCGCCAGCAGCCTCGGTGGTGGTGGAAACACCATATATTTT
TRBJ1-2 - - TRBV4-1 13 CASRDPGQYGYTF TGCGCCAGCAGGGACCCGGGACAATATGGCTACACCTTC
TRBJ2-7 TRBD1 once TRBV5-6 14 CASSFPTGAGEQYF TGTGCCAGCAGCTTTCCGACAGGGGCCGGCGAGCAGTACTTC
TRBJ1-5 TRBD1 - TRBV19 17 CASSIEGDRGIFQPQHF TGTGCCAGTAGTATAGAGGGGGACAGGGGAATATTTCAGCCCCAGCATTTT
TRBJ2-4 TRBD2 - TRBV20-1 11 CSAGGKNIQYF TGCAGTGCGGGGGGGAAAAACATTCAGTACTTC
TRBJ2-7 TRBD2 - TRBV27 15 CASRFSSGRGYEQYF TGTGCCAGCAGGTTCTCTAGCGGGAGGGGATACGAGCAGTACTTC
TRBJ2-1 - - TRBV4-2 13 CASSQQRDNEQFF TGTGCCAGCAGCCAGCAGCGCGACAATGAGCAGTTCTTC
TRBJ1-5 - - TRBV5-1 12 CAPMRLDQPQHF TGCGCCCCTATGCGGCTTGATCAGCCCCAGCATTTT
TRBJ2-7 - - TRBV7-6 12 CASSLANYEQYF TGTGCCAGCAGCTTAGCAAACTACGAGCAGTACTTC
TRBJ2-1 - - TRBV6-1 12 CASKAPGDEQFF TGTGCCAGCAAAGCCCCTGGGGATGAGCAGTTCTTC
TRBJ2-5 - - TRBV2 14 CASSRGLLQETQYF TGTGCCAGCTCTCGGGGTCTCCTCCAAGAGACCCAGTACTTC
TRBJ2-2 TRBD1 many TRBV15 15 CATSRVRTGQGELFF TGTGCCACCAGCAGAGTGAGGACAGGTCAAGGGGAGCTGTTTTTT
TRBJ1-2 - - TRBV5-1 12 CASSLEKSGYTF TGCGCCAGCAGCTTGGAGAAGAGTGGCTACACCTTC
TRBJ1-2 - - TRBV5-3 13 CAKGRGKEDGYTF TGTGCCAAAGGGCGGGGGAAAGAGGATGGCTACACCTTC
TRBJ1-1 TRBD1 - TRBV7-3 14 CASSPRTGGTEAFF TGTGCCAGCAGCCCACGGACAGGAGGGACTGAAGCTTTCTTT
TRBJ2-2 - once TRBV7-9 19 CASSFLPGAGSGNTGELFF TGTGCCAGCAGCTTTTTGCCGGGGGCTGGGTCCGGGAACACCGGGGAGCTGTTTTTT
TRBJ1-3 - - TRBV4-3 17 CASSQYERQVPGNTIYF TGCGCCAGCAGCCAATATGAACGACAGGTTCCTGGAAACACCATATATTTT
TRBJ2-3 - - TRBV4-2 13 CASSPRRDDTQYF TGTGCCAGCAGCCCTCGAAGGGACGATACGCAGTATTTT
TRBJ2-2 - once TRBV5-1 16 CASSLVVTGNTGELFF TGCGCCAGCAGCTTGGTAGTGACAGGGAACACCGGGGAGCTGTTTTTT
TRBJ2-7 TRBD1 - TRBV28 13 CASSRDRFYEQYF TGTGCCAGCAGTCGGGACAGGTTCTACGAGCAGTACTTC
TRBJ1-3 - - TRBV6-1 14 CASSPWGERNTIYF TGTGCCAGCAGTCCTTGGGGGGAGCGCAACACCATATATTTT
TRBJ1-5 - - TRBV28 17 CASSPAGGQASNQPQHF TGTGCCAGCAGTCCGGCCGGTGGGCAGGCTTCCAATCAGCCCCAGCATTTT
TRBJ1-1 - - TRBV28 13 CASSSHDGTEAFF TGTGCCAGCAGTTCCCATGACGGGACTGAAGCTTTCTTT
TRBJ2-2 - few TRBV2 11 CASSYSGELFF TGTGCCAGCTCGTATTCCGGGGAGCTGTTTTTT
TRBJ1-5 TRBD1 few TRBV6-6 15 CASRQQGLRDQPQHF TGTGCCAGCAGACAACAGGGGTTGAGGGATCAGCCCCAGCATTTT
TRBJ2-7 TRBD2 - TRBV25-1 13 CASSLAGVSEQYF TGTGCCAGCAGTCTAGCGGGAGTTTCCGAGCAGTACTTC
TRBJ1-5 - - TRBV10-1 9 CAKNQPQHF TGCGCCAAAAATCAGCCCCAGCATTTT
TRBJ2-7 - - TRBV28 12 CASRTENYEQYF TGTGCCAGCAGAACAGAAAACTACGAGCAGTACTTC
TRBJ2-4 - - TRBV7-2 14 CASSLEAHGDIQYF TGTGCCAGCAGCTTAGAGGCACACGGGGACATTCAGTACTTC
TRBJ2-7 - many TRBV20-1 11 CSVSGSYEQYF TGCAGTGTAAGCGGCTCCTACGAGCAGTACTTC
TRBJ2-1 - - TRBV9 14 CASSVDGVYNEQFF TGTGCCAGCAGCGTAGACGGAGTATACAATGAGCAGTTCTTC
TRBJ1-3 - - TRBV25-1 12 CASGSSGNTIYF TGTGCCAGCGGGAGCTCTGGAAACACCATATATTTT
TRBJ2-7 TRBD2 - TRBV19 15 CASSSVTSGAYEQYF TGCGCCAGTAGTAGTGTGACTAGCGGCGCCTACGAGCAGTACTTC
TRBJ2-5 - few TRBV7-9 11 CASSQEETQYF TGTGCCAGCAGTCAGGAAGAGACCCAGTACTTC
TRBJ2-7 - - TRBV5-1 14 CASSLVSGNYEQYF TGCGCCAGCAGCTTGGTCTCCGGTAACTACGAGCAGTACTTC
TRBJ2-7 - - TRBV7-2 16 CASSLFGAGTPYEQYF TGTGCCAGCAGCTTATTCGGCGCGGGAACCCCCTACGAGCAGTACTTC
TRBJ2-5 - - TRBV29-1 13 CSVEGRLRETQYF TGCAGCGTAGAGGGAAGGTTGAGGGAGACCCAGTACTTC
TRBJ2-5 - - TRBV28 15 CASSQRTEGSRTQYF TGTGCCAGCAGCCAAAGGACGGAGGGATCCCGGACCCAGTACTTC
TRBJ2-1 TRBD1 - TRBV2 12 CASSGQGNEQFF TGTGCCAGCAGTGGACAGGGCAATGAGCAGTTCTTC
TRBJ1-4 - - TRBV19 14 CASSESSANEKLFF TGTGCCAGTAGTGAGTCCAGCGCTAATGAAAAACTGTTTTTT
TRBJ2-2 TRBD1 - TRBV28 15 CASSRTGANTGELFF TGTGCCAGCAGCCGGACAGGGGCGAACACCGGGGAGCTGTTTTTT
TRBJ1-2 TRBD1 few TRBV7-8 15 CASSARQGLKAGYTF TGTGCCAGCAGCGCTCGACAGGGGCTAAAGGCTGGCTACACCTTC
TRBJ2-5 TRBD2 - TRBV5-1 15 CASSLGLAGVETQYF TGCGCCAGCAGCTTGGGGCTAGCGGGAGTAGAGACCCAGTACTTC
TRBJ2-7 - once TRBV7-3 11 CASSGSYEQYF TGTGCCAGCAGCGGCTCCTACGAGCAGTACTTC
TRBJ2-5 - - TRBV1 16 CTSSQGRSGIQETQYF TGCACCAGCAGCCAAGGCCGGTCCGGAATACAAGAGACCCAGTACTTC
TRBJ1-3 - - TRBV18 17 CASSPPPGEGGRNTIYF TGTGCCAGCTCACCACCCCCTGGTGAAGGGGGGCGAAACACCATATATTTT
TRBJ2-1 TRBD2 - TRBV28 17 CASSLLGLAGSYNEQFF TGTGCCAGCAGTTTACTGGGACTAGCGGGATCCTACAATGAGCAGTTCTTC
TRBJ1-1 TRBD1 once TRBV29-1 14 CSVRDRPGDTEAFF TGCAGCGTTCGGGACAGACCTGGGGACACTGAAGCTTTCTTT
TRBJ1-4 - few TRBV28 13 CASTMARVGKLFF TGTGCCAGCACTATGGCGCGGGTAGGAAAACTGTTTTTT